Following are 5 T cell receptor beta chains from one sample sequenced in a study of cytomegalovirus exposure and HLA in healthy donors. Vbeta (60) and Jbeta (13) primers were used in the PCR. Using immunoSEQ multiplex PCR, the repertoire was profiled, and TCRdb retains in-frame clones only, with some absent. The sample lists 90,000 to 100,000 clones; over 60% were seen once. The sequencing sample was made of PBMCs. These TCRs come from a man aged 55-75 years in good health and CMV-seropositive.

This chain links TRBV7-9 with TRBJ2-7, with 7 bases identical to TRBD1. CDR1 is SEHNR, CDR2 FQNEAQ, per germline (reference sequence). J lost 0 bases, V lost 3 bases, and 8 bases had no gene match. CDR3 length equals 16 residues. In DNA form, the CDR3 reads TGTGCCAGCAGCTTGCACAGGGGCCAGAGCTCCTACGAGCAGTACTTC. Translating gives CASSLHRGQSSYEQYF.

The chain combines TRBV5-1 with TRBJ2-5; 7 nucleotides align to TRBD2. This CDR3 spans 15 amino acids. CDR1 and CDR2 from the germline V gene are SGHRS and YFSETQ. V shed 6 bases, J shed 2 bases, and the junction held 10 bases outside the gene matches. CDR3 protein: CASTSRAGVQETQYF. The CDR3 DNA follows: TGCGCCAGCACTTCCCGGGCGGGGGTTCAAGAGACCCAGTACTTC.

This rearrangement joins TRBV5-1 to TRBJ1-6, with D maybe TRBD1 (5 bases). V dropped 0 bases and J dropped 0 bases, with 16 bases sitting between them. The CDR3 extends over 19 amino acids. From germline, CDR1 is SGHRS and CDR2 YFSETQ. The CDR3 DNA is TGCGCCAGCAGCTTGGTCGCCAGGGAACTTAGCTCCTATAATTCACCCCTCCACTTT. This codes for CASSLVARELSSYNSPLHF.

This chain joins TRBV7-9 and TRBJ1-1; D unclear. In germline, CDR1 is SEHNR, CDR2 FQNEAQ (reference sequence). The CDR3 is 14 amino acids. V lost 3 bases, J lost 1 base, and 9 bases lay in between. The CDR3 region is CASSFAGRNTEAFF. DNA of the CDR3: TGTGCCAGCAGCTTCGCGGGAAGGAACACTGAAGCTTTCTTT. Full variable domain (outside the CDR3, taken from reference TRBV7-9 and TRBJ1-1): DTGVSQNPRHKITKRGQNVTFRCDPISEHNRLYWYRQTLGQGPEFLTYFQNEAQLEKSRLLSDRFSAERPKGSFSTLEIQRTEQGDSAMYLCASSFAGRNTEAFFGQGTRLTVV.

The chain recombines TRBV5-1 with TRBJ1-4; 8 bases align to TRBD1. This CDR3 is built from 16 residues. In germline, CDR1 is SGHRS, CDR2 YFSETQ. Trimming at V came to 4 bases and at J to 2 bases, leaving 7 bases not matched to a gene. The CDR3 DNA sequence: TGCGCCAGCAGCCCCCCTACAGGGGGTACTAATGAAAAACTGTTTTTT. Its translation is CASSPPTGGTNEKLFF.